This T cell receptor beta chain was observed in a study of blood T cells in healthy people across ages. Study findings and constraints: Estimates drawn from one million T cells were deemed to understate diversity.

This clonotype was seen more than once but under ten times. The antigen remains undetermined. The use of a sample-barcoded 5' primer and a J-beta primer mix characterized a second PCR of about 7 to 12 cycles. Tags on each cDNA molecule came from a template-switch adaptor with 12 random nucleotides. TCRdb re-called the 5' RACE reads with MiXCR, one entry per CDR3 protein. The sample holds about 780,000 distinct CDR3 sequences, 35% to 60% seen once. V was clipped by 6 bases and J by 7 bases, with 24 bases between them. The germline CDR1 and CDR2 sequences are DFQATT and SNEGSKA (reference sequence). This CDR3 contains 15 residues.

The sequence came from an elderly man in good health. Sequencing was done on a sample of blood. The chain employs TRBV20-1 and TRBJ1-2; D is perhaps TRBD1 (6 bases). CDR3 protein: CSAGVKTGGNRGYTF. CDR3 DNA: TGCAGTGCAGGGGTCAAAACGGGGGGCAATCGTGGCTACACCTTC.